This TCR beta chain was sequenced for a study of T cell clones after liver transplantation. For the study at large: Apart from three HCV-positive recipients, transplants were for non-autoimmune, non-viral reasons. Tolerant meant at least one year fully off immunosuppression without liver enzymes above twice normal.

The CDR3 spans 15 residues. The V segment lost 6 bases and the J segment 0 bases; nucleotides outside the gene matches: 6. Per the germline V gene, CDR1 is LGHNA and CDR2 is YSLEER. The method was immunoSEQ multiplex PCR; TCRdb's version includes in-frame clones alone and lacks a portion of them. The sample lists around 6,000 clones, more than 65% seen once, with around 34% in the top ten. The V call is TRBV4-3, the J call TRBJ2-3; 7 bases align to TRBD1. The starting material was CD8+ T cells from blood, obtained before liver transplant. This sequence originates from a human donor who received a liver transplant. As DNA, the CDR3 is TGCGCCAGCAGACAACAGGGGTTTAGCACAGATACGCAGTATTTT. This sequence encodes CASRQQGFSTDTQYF.